This T cell receptor beta chain was retrieved from a study of shared clonotypes between healthy human individuals (dated by TCRdb to the early 2020s). About the investigation overall: The cohort comprised a couple of women and a few men aged 18 to 49 years. For each donor, three plates each were used for CD4 naive and CD4 memory, two plates were used for CD8 naive, and one plate was used for CD8 memory. Blood TCR repertoires of five healthy adults were deeply sequenced to estimate repertoire size and the extent of clonotype sharing between individuals. To increase sequencing depth and limit assay-specific biases, TCR repertoire library preparation and sequencing were carried out by different laboratories using diverse techniques. Between about 0.94 and 8.9 billion PBMCs per donor were obtained by leukapheresis.

TCR CDR3 regions were amplified from genomic DNA by multiplex PCR using the deep immunoSEQ assay. Extracted genomic DNA from each cell subset was spread evenly across all wells of several immunoSEQ 96-well plates, with each plate serving as a replicate. For sorted subsets, around 200 ng genomic DNA, equal to 30,000 to 35,000 T cell genomes, was loaded into each replicate PCR. Purified libraries were quantified with a Qubit 3.0 fluorometer, sized on a Bioanalyzer 2100, and re-quantified with the KAPA Library Quantification kit. A separate single-read 150-cycle Illumina NextSeq 550 flow cell was used to sequence each immunoSEQ 96-well plate. The study's processing was this. Because the immunoSEQ output included only junctional sequences and no quality scores, the filtering could not be the same as the filtering used for full-length reads. Sequences were annotated with PyIR, a Python wrapper for IgBLAST v1.9, and V/J genes and CDR3 were assigned using IMGT germline references. Reads were removed for weak V/J assignments (E-value above 1e-6), missing CDR3, stop codons, out-of-frame junctions, or ambiguous translated residues. V3J clonotypes were defined as sequences sharing the same inferred V gene, J gene, and CDR3 amino acid sequence. Percentage overlap between repertoires was calculated by dividing the number of shared unique clonotypes by the size of the smaller repertoire. Richness of each repertoire was evaluated using RTK rarefaction, the Chao1 estimator, and Recon v2.1 estimates of unobserved clonotypes. For all TCRbeta clonotypes obtained by the gDNA method from several donors, generation probabilities were computed with OLGA. TCRdb obtained this table from immuneACCESS and retained in-frame rearrangements with V and J assigned. These tables miss some clones; where compared with another copy, unresolved V genes account for less than half of the shortfall, and the remainder is unexplained. V, J and clone size reflect that table, while D and trimming were determined from the DNA. Recorded for this sample are about 380,000 clones; 96% of them occurred a single time. About 0.32% of the sample is taken by the ten largest.

As to this clone: Its antigen is not yet known. Base qualities are not recorded, but no much larger clone differs from it by a single base.

Trimming removed 0 bases from V and 10 bases from J; the gene matches leave 5 bases unexplained. From the germline V gene, CDR1 is SGHDT and CDR2 is YYEEEE. Reading from cysteine to phenylalanine, the CDR3 counts 15 amino acids. The kept DNA is CDR3 alone, 45 bases in frame from the first base. What the research found in general, with its limitations: The small number of donors limited the genetic and exposure-history diversity represented. Pairwise subsampling indicated that sequencing depth was expected to affect the degree of clonotype sharing among donors. Clonotypes shared by all four sorted-subset donors showed higher generation probabilities than non-shared clonotypes. Sharing across several donors was observed for approximately 5% of naive CD4, 3% to 3.5% of naive CD8, 2% to 2.5% of memory CD4, and 0.4% of memory CD8 clonotypes. Rarefaction of sorted-subset datasets indicated incomplete sequencing despite the large sequencing depth. Naive subsets generally had larger estimated clonotype richness than memory subsets did. Sampling was restricted to blood, and TCR repertoires in tissues likely differ from the TCR repertoires found in blood.

Healthy HIV-negative adults with no recently reported acute infections or vaccinations were included as donors. Every donor was a Caucasian adult living in Nashville, Tennessee, USA. The CD8 memory samples were a combination of magnetically selected CD45RO+ cells and CCR7-negative CD45RA+ effector memory (TemRA) cells. After blood collection by leukapheresis, PBMCs were isolated using Ficoll-Histopaque density gradient centrifugation and then cryopreserved in the vapor phase of liquid nitrogen. Analytical flow cytometry was used to check the purity and quantity of every magnetically sorted T cell population. Genomic DNA was isolated from every sorted fraction and measured by UV absorbance on a Nanodrop 2000c.

This receptor was identified in a man aged 30 to 45 in good health. The rearrangement combines TRBV5-6 with TRBJ2-1; TRBD2 agrees with 12 junctional bases. The sequenced sample was memory CD8+ T cells sorted from blood. The cell subset or site label of this sample denotes: CD45RO+ cells pooled with CCR7-negative TemRA cells. The DNA sequence is given as TGTGCCAGCAGCTTGGGACTAGCGGGAGCCCCCGAGCAGTTCTTC. Translated, it reads CASSLGLAGAPEQFF.